The T cell receptor beta chain described here comes from a study of response to subunit inactivated influenza vaccine (dated by TCRdb to 2017 to 2018). For the study in its entirety: To follow how T cells responded to a trivalent subunit inactivated influenza vaccine, the researchers relied on deep quantitative profiling of the T cell receptor repertoire. Beyond this particular receptor, the publication reports: The authors suggested that each seasonal influenza vaccination may recruit only a limited number of new T cells.

V gives up 0 bases and J gives up 1 base, and the segment between their germline ends measures 4 bases. The CDR3, cysteine through phenylalanine, is 13 amino acids long. Just the 39-base CDR3 DNA is kept, in frame starting at base 1. According to the germline V gene, CDR1 reads SQVTM and CDR2 reads ANQGSEA. Remarks on this clonotype: Its antigen is currently not known. No base quality values were provided; no much bigger clone lies one nucleotide off.

The time point label corresponds to: approximately 40 days after influenza vaccine administration. Library generation was performed with RT-PCR. The sequencer was an Illumina HiSeq 2500. TCRdb reworked the public reads: Q25 trimming with fastp, MiXCR clone assembly, productive beta chains retained. CDR3 protein duplicates are merged, each entry listing the most common genes and DNA. The sample table shows approximately 530,000 distinct CDR3 sequences, and 10% to 15% are seen once. The top ten clonotypes cover approximately 14% of the sample. The V and J segments used are TRBV29-1 and TRBJ2-1; no D gene can be assigned with confidence. This receptor was taken from a man aged 45-65 years who received an inactivated influenza vaccine. Donor details come from another sample of the same person, matched by shared clones. Sample: PBMCs from blood, taken more than 35 days after vaccination. The CDR3 sequence is CSVEDASYNEQFF. The nucleotides are TGCAGCGTTGAAGATGCGTCCTACAATGAGCAGTTCTTC.